What follows describes a single TCR beta chain. Its recognized antigen is unknown. The junction shows a germline mismatch at one end, possibly a read error. TCRbeta CDR3 regions were amplified from genomic DNA by means of the immunoSEQ Assay, a bias-controlled multiplex PCR. On the authors' methods: The number of nucleated cells in each sample was estimated from the amplification of reference gene primers within the assay. To quantify the absolute abundance of each unique TCRbeta CDR3 rearrangement, sequence reads were collapsed and filtered. For each sample, productive Simpson clonality was calculated by taking the square root of Simpson's diversity index across productive rearrangements. What TCRdb holds here is the immuneACCESS table cut down to in-frame rearrangements. Part of the clones is not present; checked against another copy, under half of the missing clones reflect an unresolved V gene, and the others are unexplained. V, J and clone size reflect that table, while D and trimming were determined from the DNA. In all, the sample holds 150,000 to 170,000 clones, and under 85% of those were seen once. Of the sample, roughly 3.7% falls within the top ten clones.

The CDR3 contains 14 residues, cysteine and phenylalanine counted. The sequence is cut down to CDR3 DNA, 42 bases in frame from base 1. CDR1 SGHRS and CDR2 YFSETQ are derived from the germline V gene. The data were obtained in a study of blood T cell repertoires in COVID-19 (dated by TCRdb to 2018 to 2020). General notes on the study: Samples covering the acute and convalescent phases of COVID-19 were provided by collaborators in the United States, Italy and Spain. The material from the prospective study consisted of cDNA or gDNA derived from T cells, B-cell-depleted T cells, or PBMCs. Deeply sampled blood TCRbeta repertoires from subjects exposed to, actively infected with, or recovered from COVID-19 were included in the dataset. The repertoires were released in a freely available public database meant as a resource for research on the immune response to SARS-CoV-2. Samples came from the ongoing ImmuneRACE study (first 160 participants) plus 1,254 subjects from 6 global collaborators. Sample metadata almost always included a de-identified subject ID, COVID-19 status, age in years and sex. Where available, HLA class I and class II types were taken from metadata supplied by the sample provider and were not determined by assay-based typing. What the work shows at the level of the full study, not this receptor alone: Clinical and demographic metadata were provided uncurated, with the amount varying by source and participant.

Collaborating institutions collected whole blood in K2EDTA tubes following their own protocols. For TCRbeta analysis, collaborators shipped samples as frozen whole blood, isolated PBMCs, or DNA extracted from either of those sample types. The sample consisted of peripheral blood. The V gene is TRBV5-1 and the J gene is TRBJ2-3, with a weak D call of TRBD2 (6 bases match). This sequence was found in a woman older than 75 with acute or convalescent COVID-19. The nucleotide sequence reads as follows: TGCGCCGGCAGCCTCCTAGCGCCCACCGATACGCAGTATTTT. Its protein is CAGSLLAPTDTQYF.